A single sample gave rise to the 10 T cell receptor beta chains below, sequenced in a study of PD-L1 blockade in urothelial cancer. Here immunoSEQ multiplex PCR was the method, and the copy in TCRdb shows in-frame clones only, minus some. Found here are over 45,000 clones, about 86% of them singletons; the top ten hold roughly 2.8%. Material: PBMCs, obtained around atezolizumab (anti-PD-L1) treatment. Source of these receptors: a man between 50 and 59 years old with urothelial cancer.

The chain carries TRBV6-1 and TRBJ2-7, with D possibly TRBD1 on 6 matching bases. Per the germline V gene, CDR1 is MNHNS and CDR2 is SASEGT. The ends were cut back, 2 bases at V and 1 base at J, with 12 bases in the middle. The CDR3 is 15 amino acids. CDR3 bases: TGTGCCAGCAGTGAAATGGGACAAACTTCCTACGAGCAGTACTTC. This encodes CASSEMGQTSYEQYF.

This clone has a single count. V and J are TRBV27 and TRBJ2-1; 11 bases fit TRBD2. The CDR3 is 15 amino acids. From germline, CDR1 is MNHEY and CDR2 SMNVEV (reference sequence). Trimming cost V 7 bases and J 4 bases; bases outside gene matches: 6. This chain's CDR3 is CASNRRLAGYNEQFF. CDR3 in DNA: TGTGCCAGCAATCGGCGACTAGCGGGATACAATGAGCAGTTCTTC.

This chain joins TRBV5-4 and TRBJ1-2; 7 bases agree with TRBD1. The CDR3 is 14 amino acids. The trim removed 1 base at V and 7 bases at J, leaving 7 bases unmatched. Germline-derived CDR1 and CDR2 are SGHNT and YYREEE (reference sequence). In DNA form, the CDR3 reads TGTGCCAGCAGCTTGTCCAGGGGGTCTAGTGGCTACACCTTC. Its protein is CASSLSRGSSGYTF.

This chain joins TRBV9 and TRBJ2-3; unclear D gene. V was trimmed by 0 bases and J by 8 bases, leaving 7 bases between them. Germline CDR1 reads SGDLS; CDR2 reads YYNGEE. CDR3 length equals 12 residues. The CDR3 region is CASSVEYGTQYF. CDR3 sequence (DNA): TGTGCCAGCAGCGTAGAGTACGGTACGCAGTATTTT.

The rearrangement joins TRBV30 to TRBJ2-1; the D gene is possibly TRBD2 (6 bases). Deletions cut 2 bases from V and 6 bases from J, with 23 bases between. The CDR3 length is 17 residues. Germline assignment: CDR1 GTSNPN and CDR2 SVGIG (reference sequence). CDR3 in amino acids: CAWSLLAALGDFNEQFF. The CDR3 DNA follows: TGTGCCTGGAGTTTGTTAGCGGCACTCGGCGACTTCAATGAGCAGTTCTTC.

V usage is TRBV6-5 and J usage is TRBJ2-1; D is possibly TRBD1 (5 bases). This CDR3 region has 16 residues. Germline CDR1 reads MNHEY; CDR2 reads SVGAGI. Trimming removed 0 bases at V and 5 bases at J, with 14 bases between. This chain's CDR3 is CASSYSGQGYDNEQFF. The CDR3 nucleotides read TGTGCCAGCAGTTACTCAGGTCAGGGCTATGACAATGAGCAGTTCTTC.

The CDR3 DNA is TGTGCCAGCAGGAGGGCCCGGGGTGGCTATGGCTACACCTTC. Translation gives CASRRARGGYGYTF. V is TRBV28 and J is TRBJ1-2; D not resolved. CDR3 length: 14 residues. The germline CDR1 and CDR2 sequences are MDHEN and SYDVKM. V shed 6 bases and J shed 4 bases, with 15 bases lying between them.

This clone was recorded only once. The chain recombines TRBV5-1 with TRBJ2-7; 11 nucleotides agree with TRBD1. Germline V lookup: CDR1 SGHRS, CDR2 YFSETQ. This CDR3 spans 16 amino acids. V gave up 4 bases and J gave up 3 bases; unmatched junction bases: 9. CDR3 region: CASSLATDRGLYEQYF. Here the CDR3 DNA reads TGCGCCAGCAGCCTAGCAACGGACAGGGGGCTCTACGAGCAGTACTTC.

The count of this clone is one. The rearrangement joins TRBV6-5 to TRBJ2-5, with 11 bases lining up with TRBD1. The CDR3 runs to 15 residues. V shed 7 bases, J shed 4 bases, and the junction held 8 bases outside the gene matches. Germline-derived CDR1 and CDR2 are MNHEY and SVGAGI. The DNA for the CDR3 is TGTGCCAGCACCAGTTGGACAGGGGGCCGAGAGACCCAGTACTTC. Residues: CASTSWTGGRETQYF.

The V call is TRBV9, the J call TRBJ2-3; D may be TRBD2 (5 bases). Trimming removed 2 bases at V and 1 base at J, with 5 bases between. This CDR3 has 13 residues. Germline assignment: CDR1 SGDLS and CDR2 YYNGEE. The CDR3 is CASSVGGTDTQYF. CDR3 nucleotides: TGTGCCAGCAGCGTCGGGGGCACAGATACGCAGTATTTT.